Detailed here is one TCR beta chain. The sample originates from a study of CD8+CD57+ T cells in acquired aplastic anemia. The use of genomic DNA as template underpinned the TCR beta VDJ and CDR3 profiling. From the reads, TCRdb called clonotypes with MiXCR, one entry per CDR3 protein. The data hold under 350,000 distinct CDR3 sequences, with roughly three fifths observed a single time. CDR3 size: 13 residues. Germline lookup yields CDR1 SNHLY and CDR2 FYNNEI. V lost 7 bases to trimming and J lost 6 bases, with 15 bases between them. This chain uses TRBV2 with TRBJ1-1; possibly TRBD1 for D (5 bases). The sequencing input was sorted CD4+, CD8+, or CD8+CD57+ T cells (not recorded which) from PBMCs. This receptor was taken from a human donor with severe aplastic anemia or a healthy control (not recorded which). The CDR3 region is CASMGLGTAEAFF. Written as DNA, the CDR3 is TGTGCCAGCATGGGACTTGGCACTGCTGAAGCTTTCTTT.